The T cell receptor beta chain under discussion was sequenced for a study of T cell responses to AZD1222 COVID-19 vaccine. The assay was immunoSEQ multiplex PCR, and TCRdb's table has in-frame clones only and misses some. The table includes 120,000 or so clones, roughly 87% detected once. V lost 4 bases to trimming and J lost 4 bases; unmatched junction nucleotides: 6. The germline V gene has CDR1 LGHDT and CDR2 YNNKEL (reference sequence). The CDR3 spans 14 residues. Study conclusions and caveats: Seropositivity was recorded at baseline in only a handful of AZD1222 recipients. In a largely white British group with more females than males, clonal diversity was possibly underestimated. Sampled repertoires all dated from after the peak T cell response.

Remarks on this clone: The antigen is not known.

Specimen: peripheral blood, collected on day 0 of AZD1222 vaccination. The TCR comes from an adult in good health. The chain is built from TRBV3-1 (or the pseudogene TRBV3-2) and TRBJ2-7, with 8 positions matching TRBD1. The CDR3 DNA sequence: TGTGCCAGCAGCCTCAGGGGGCTTGGATACGAGCAGTACTTC. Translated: CASSLRGLGYEQYF.